The rows below give T cell receptor beta chains drawn from one sample of a study of shared clonotypes between healthy human individuals. Sequenced by immunoSEQ multiplex PCR; TCRdb stores in-frame clones only, minus some. The table shows millions of clones, with about 95% occurring only once. Material: naive CD8+ T cells sorted from blood. The receptor source for this set is a man aged 18 to 30 in good health. Both conserved end residues are part of each CDR3. A D gene is named only where the DNA matches it firmly. The size field is filled for only some rows; it gives once, few, many or a size class.

j_call d_call clone_size v_call cdr3_nt cdr3_aa
TRBJ2-2 TRBD1 - TRBV13 TGTGCCAGCAGCCCGCGAACCGGGACAGGGAACACCGGGGAGCTGTTTTTT CASSPRTGTGNTGELFF
TRBJ1-2 - once TRBV7-9 TGTGCCAGCAGCTTAGCGAATCACGAGGCCGCCACCTTC CASSLANHEAATF
TRBJ2-1 - - TRBV6-5 TGTGCCAGCAGTCAACGTACGGCCGGCAATGAGCAGTTCTTC CASSQRTAGNEQFF
TRBJ2-7 TRBD1 - TRBV2 TGTGCCAGCAGGGAGACAGGGACCGACTACGAGCAGTACTTC CASRETGTDYEQYF
TRBJ2-1 TRBD2 - TRBV7-3 TGTGCCAGCCTTCAGCGTCTAGCGGACAATGAGCAGTTCTTC CASLQRLADNEQFF
TRBJ2-7 - - TRBV2 TGTGCCAGCAGTGGGGGTCCCGAAAGCTCCTACGAGCAGTACTTC CASSGGPESSYEQYF
TRBJ2-1 TRBD2 - TRBV4-2 TGTGCCAGCAGCCAAGTCCTAGCGGGGGATTACAATGAGCAGTTCTTC CASSQVLAGDYNEQFF
TRBJ2-7 - - TRBV10-3 TGTGCCATCAGTGAGCCCGAGGGCGGCACCCACGAGCAGTACTTC CAISEPEGGTHEQYF
TRBJ2-2 TRBD1 - TRBV7-9 TGTGCCAGCAGCTTCGGGACAGGGAGGGCCGGGGAGCTGTTTTTT CASSFGTGRAGELFF
TRBJ2-2 - once TRBV28 TGTGCCAGCAGTCCCGGGACACTGAACACCGGGGAGCTGTTTTTT CASSPGTLNTGELFF
TRBJ2-7 TRBD1 - TRBV7-9 TGTGCCAGCAGCTTTTTCGGACAGGGGGCCTACGAGCAGTACTTC CASSFFGQGAYEQYF
TRBJ2-3 - - TRBV30 TGTGCCGCTGCTGGGGGCCCTGGCACAGATACGCAGTATTTT CAAAGGPGTDTQYF
TRBJ1-1 - - TRBV7-9 TGTGCCAGCAGCTTCCCCAGGGGAGTGAACACTGAAGCTTTCTTT CASSFPRGVNTEAFF
TRBJ1-1 - - TRBV18 TGTGCCAGCTCACCACCGTTGGGGGGTAGTGGCACTGAAGCTTTCTTT CASSPPLGGSGTEAFF
TRBJ2-5 TRBD1 - TRBV6-4 TGTGCCAGCACCGACGGGACAGGGGAAGAGACCCAGTACTTC CASTDGTGEETQYF
TRBJ2-7 TRBD2 - TRBV7-9 TGTGCCAGCAGCCCTAGCGGCGGGCTTAGCTCCTACGAGCAGTACTTC CASSPSGGLSSYEQYF
TRBJ2-5 TRBD1 - TRBV13 TGTGCCAGCAGCGGGCCGGGACAGTACCAAGAGACCCAGTACTTC CASSGPGQYQETQYF
TRBJ2-2 TRBD1 - TRBV10-1 TGCGCCAGCAGTACCGGGACAGATCTCTCAGGGGAGCTGTTTTTT CASSTGTDLSGELFF
TRBJ2-7 - - TRBV6-5 TGTGCCAGCAGTTACTCGATCAGGGGCGAGTACGAGCAGTACTTC CASSYSIRGEYEQYF
TRBJ2-7 TRBD2 - TRBV30 TGTGCCTACAGTCCACCAGCGGGACCGAACTACGAGCAGTACTTC CAYSPPAGPNYEQYF
TRBJ2-7 - once TRBV7-9 TGTGCCAGCAGCTTACTAATGTCCGGGAGTGCCCACGAGCAGTACTTC CASSLLMSGSAHEQYF
TRBJ2-7 - - TRBV6-8 TGTGCCAGCAGGCGAGCCCCCGAGCAGTACTTC CASRRAPEQYF